These 14 T cell receptor beta chains originate from one sample sequenced in a study of CD8+CD57+ T cells in acquired aplastic anemia. It was genomic DNA that served as the template for profiling TCR beta VDJ and CDR3. A single record per CDR3 protein comes from TCRdb applying MiXCR to the reads. The sample includes about 75,000 distinct CDR3 sequences, less than 85% of them seen just once. The authors sequenced patients whose flow cytometry had shown CD8+CD57+ cell expansion. Material: sorted CD4+, CD8+, or CD8+CD57+ T cells (not recorded which) from PBMCs. All receptors come from a human donor with aplastic anemia.

This clonotype was seen many times. This chain uses TRBV9 with TRBJ2-3, with TRBD1 matching over 11 bases. V dropped 3 bases and J dropped 4; count of bases not matched to a gene: 7. Germline lookup yields CDR1 SGDLS and CDR2 YYNGEE. This CDR3 is 16 amino acids long. CDR3 sequence: CASSDDGTGGPDTQYF. In DNA form, the CDR3 reads TGTGCCAGCAGCGACGATGGGACAGGGGGACCAGATACGCAGTATTTT.

The genes are TRBV20-1 and TRBJ2-5; no clear D gene. This CDR3 contains 11 residues. V was clipped by 6 bases and J by 1 base, with 6 bases between them. Germline V gene lookup returns CDR1 DFQATT and CDR2 SNEGSKA (reference sequence). CDR3 region: CSAPLQETQYF. In DNA, the CDR3 is TGCAGTGCCCCGCTCCAAGAGACCCAGTACTTC.

V usage is TRBV19 and J usage is TRBJ1-5; D not resolved. V was clipped by 0 bases and J by 10 bases, with 13 bases between them. This CDR3 spans 14 amino acids. Germline CDR1 LNHDA, CDR2 SQIVND (reference sequence). The CDR3: CASSIDGGISPQHF. The DNA of the CDR3 is TGTGCCAGTAGTATAGATGGTGGAATCAGCCCCCAGCATTTT.

This chain connects TRBV6-1 to TRBJ2-2; 14 nucleotides align to TRBD2. The CDR3 spans 17 residues. Germline CDR1 reads MNHNS; CDR2 reads SASEGT. V gave up 5 bases and J gave up 4 bases; unmatched junction bases: 6. DNA for the CDR3: TGTGCCAGCAGTCGGACTAGCGGGGGGCTTGGCACCGGGGAGCTGTTTTTT. As protein: CASSRTSGGLGTGELFF.

Comment on this clonotype: One end of the junction is discordant with germline, which a read error may explain. The chain links TRBV20-1 to TRBJ2-1; 7 bases align to TRBD2. CDR1 and CDR2 (germline): DFQATT, SNEGSKA (reference sequence). This CDR3 has 15 amino acids. The CDR3 DNA reads as TGCAGTGCTAGAGATCTATGGGGAGGGTTTAATGAGCAGCTCTTC. Translating it yields CSARDLWGGFNEQLF.

The chain links TRBV4-3 to TRBJ1-5; D might be TRBD1 (5 bases). Germline CDR1 and CDR2: LGHNA and YSLEER. The CDR3 runs to 15 residues. V shed 1 base and J shed 7 bases, with 14 bases lying between them. CDR3: CASSQGERGGQPQHF. Here the CDR3 DNA reads TGCGCCAGCAGCCAAGGAGAGAGGGGCGGACAGCCCCAGCATTTT.

The chain carries TRBV2 and TRBJ1-3, with 7 bases identical to TRBD1. Trimming took 9 bases from V and 0 from J; bases not matched to a gene: 5. Looked up from germline, CDR1 is SNHLY and CDR2 is FYNNEI. This CDR3 region has 14 residues. The CDR3 sequence: CARTTGNSGNTIYF. The CDR3 DNA reads as TGTGCCAGAACGACAGGGAACTCTGGAAACACCATATATTTT.

The chain carries TRBV2 and TRBJ2-5; no firm D call. CDR1 and CDR2 (germline): SNHLY, FYNNEI. This CDR3 has 12 residues. The V end was cut by 7 bases, the J end by 2 bases, with 8 bases between. CDR3: CASTARQETQYF. The DNA for the CDR3 is TGTGCCAGCACGGCGAGACAAGAGACCCAGTACTTC.

The table lists this clonotype with many counts. The chain combines TRBV10-3 with TRBJ2-1; a possible D gene is TRBD2 (5 bases). The ends were cut back, 3 bases at V and 8 bases at J, with 14 bases in the middle. Germline V gene sequence: CDR1 ENHRY, CDR2 SYGVKD. The CDR3 has 14 amino acids. The CDR3 coding sequence is TGTGCCATCAGTGACGGAGGTGGGCAGCATGAGCAGTTCTTC. Translated, it gives CAISDGGGQHEQFF.

The chain carries TRBV14 and TRBJ1-5; D gene uncertain. CDR3 length: 13 amino acids. The ends were cut back, 0 bases at V and 7 bases at J, with 7 bases in the middle. CDR1 is SGHDN, CDR2 FVKESK, per germline. The CDR3 sequence is CASSQDLSQPQHF. The CDR3 DNA reads as TGTGCCAGCAGCCAAGATCTATCCCAGCCCCAGCATTTT.

The chain joins TRBV6-1 to TRBJ2-7, with D possibly being TRBD2 (5 bases). Germline V gives CDR1 MNHNS, CDR2 SASEGT. The CDR3 is 14 residues long. Trimming took 7 bases from V and 1 from J, leaving 14 bases between them. The DNA for the CDR3 is TGTGCCAGCACCCACACGGGAAATTCCTACGAGCAGTACTTC. It encodes CASTHTGNSYEQYF.

This chain joins TRBV20-1 and TRBJ2-7; TRBD2 matches 11 bases. V gave up 3 bases and J gave up 0 bases; unmatched junction bases: 7. The CDR3 is 16 residues long. Germline loops: CDR1 DFQATT, CDR2 SNEGSKA (reference sequence). Here the CDR3 reads CSASLISGGVSYEQYF. CDR3 in DNA: TGCAGTGCTAGCCTTATTAGCGGGGGGGTCTCCTACGAGCAGTACTTC.

The chain links TRBV5-5 to TRBJ1-2; D might be TRBD1 (5 bases). Deletions cut 4 bases from V and 7 bases from J, with 17 bases between. The CDR3 runs to 14 residues. CDR1 and CDR2 (germline): SGHKS, YYEKEE (reference sequence). CDR3 residues: CASSLPGTGVGYTF. CDR3 bases: TGTGCCAGCAGCCTGCCCGGGACGGGGGTTGGCTACACCTTC.

This rearrangement joins TRBV15 to TRBJ1-1; maybe TRBD1 (5 bases). The CDR3 totals 15 residues. Trimming took 0 bases from V and 1 from J, leaving 9 bases between them. CDR1 is LNHNV, CDR2 YYDKDF, per germline (reference sequence). The DNA of the CDR3 is TGTGCCACCAGCAGAGATGGACAACAGAACACTGAAGCTTTCTTT. It codes for CATSRDGQQNTEAFF.